This record concerns one TCR beta chain sequence. These data originate in a study of shared T cell receptors in the human thymus. Libraries were prepared by immunoSEQ multiplex PCR; TCRdb keeps only in-frame clonotypes and omits some of them. The data contain approximately 400,000 clones, 85% to 95% of them singletons. This TCR came from a human donor. Sequencing input: thymocytes.

The CDR3 bases are TGTGCCAGCAGCCCGAACACCGGGGAGCTGTTTTTT. Amino acids: CASSPNTGELFF. The chain carries TRBV5-4 and TRBJ2-2, with D unclear. The germline V gene encodes CDR1 SGHNT and CDR2 YYREEE (reference sequence). Trimming took 4 bases from V and 0 from J, leaving 1 base between them. The CDR3 consists of 12 residues.